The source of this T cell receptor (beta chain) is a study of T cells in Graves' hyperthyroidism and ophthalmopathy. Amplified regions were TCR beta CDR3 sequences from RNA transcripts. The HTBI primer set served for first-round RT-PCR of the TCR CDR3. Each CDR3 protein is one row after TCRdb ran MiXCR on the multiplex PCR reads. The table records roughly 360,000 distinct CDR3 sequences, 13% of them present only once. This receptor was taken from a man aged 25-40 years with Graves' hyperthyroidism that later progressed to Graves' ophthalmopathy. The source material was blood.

In nucleotides, the CDR3 is TGTGCCAGCAGCAAGGGACAGGTTAACTATGGCTACACCTTC. It codes for CASSKGQVNYGYTF. The V call is TRBV5-6, the J call TRBJ1-2; TRBD1 matches 8 bases. Germline V gene data show CDR1 as SGHDT and CDR2 as YYEEEE. J gave up 1 base and V 4 bases, and 3 bases lay outside the gene matches. The CDR3 loop spans 14 amino acids.